The next 10 T cell receptor beta chains were all read from a single sample in a study of T cells expressing NK-cell markers. From the 5' RACE reads, TCRdb lists one entry per CDR3 protein and no DNA. In total, the table holds fewer than 550,000 distinct CDR3 sequences. The sequenced sample was blood T cells: a sorted CD56 or NKG2C T cell subset, CD4+ or CD8+ T cells, or bulk PBMC T cells (not recorded which). These receptor sequences come from a woman aged 45-65 years in good health.

This chain links TRBV3-1 with TRBJ2-3; checking the TCRdb D call of TRBD2 is not possible without DNA. The germline V gene encodes CDR1 LGHDT and CDR2 YNNKEL (reference sequence). The CDR3 length is 13 residues. The CDR3 region is CASSQPLAGPQYF.

This sequence joins TRBV12-3 or TRBV12-4 and TRBJ1-1; without DNA, the TCRdb call of TRBD1 cannot be checked. CDR3 size: 16 residues. CDR3 loop: CASTPNALAGNTEAFF.

The gene calls are TRBV4-1 and TRBJ2-5; absent DNA, TCRdb's TRBD1 call cannot be checked. This CDR3 spans 15 amino acids. CDR1 is MGHRA, CDR2 YSYEKL, per germline. Here the CDR3 reads CASSQAQGLWETQYF.

This chain links TRBV3-1 with TRBJ2-7. The CDR3 contains 13 residues. Germline CDR1 reads LGHDT; CDR2 reads YNNKEL (reference sequence). The CDR3 reads CASSQDNQYEQYF.

The rearrangement joins TRBV20-1 to TRBJ2-1; TCRdb proposes TRBD2, but this gene call is untestable without DNA. The CDR3 contains 19 residues. The germline CDR1 and CDR2 sequences are DFQATT and SNEGSKA (reference sequence). The CDR3 protein is CSARVGDRVRTSGGYEQFF.

The chain carries TRBV20-1 and TRBJ1-3; checking the TCRdb D call of TRBD1 is not possible without DNA. The CDR3 spans 16 residues. The germline gives CDR1 DFQATT, CDR2 SNEGSKA (reference sequence). This chain's CDR3 is CSARDLAGGIGNTIYF.

The chain carries TRBV5-5 and TRBJ1-5. The CDR3 covers 15 residues. CDR1 is SGHKS, CDR2 YYEKEE, per germline (reference sequence). This CDR3 is CASRLSVYSNQPQHF. Using reference TRBV5-5 and TRBJ1-5 for the parts outside the CDR3, the full variable domain is DAGVTQSPTHLIKTRGQQVTLRCSPISGHKSVSWYQQVLGQGPQFIFQYYEKEERGRGNFPDRFSARQFPNYSSELNVNALLLGDSALYLCASRLSVYSNQPQHFGDGTRLSIL.

This rearrangement joins TRBV19 to TRBJ2-3. The CDR3 contains 14 residues. Germline loops: CDR1 LNHDA, CDR2 SQIVND (reference sequence). The CDR3 loop reads CASSIDPSSYTQYF. The full variable domain, with the rest looked up from reference TRBV19 and TRBJ2-3, is DGGITQSPKYLFRKEGQNVTLSCEQNLNHDAMYWYRQDPGQGLRLIYYSQIVNDFQKGDIAEGYSVSREKKESFPLTVTSAQKNPTAFYLCASSIDPSSYTQYFGPGTRLTVL.

The V call is TRBV15, the J call TRBJ2-1; the D call from TCRdb, TRBD2, cannot be confirmed without DNA. Germline V gene lookup returns CDR1 LNHNV and CDR2 YYDKDF (reference sequence). The CDR3 contains 15 residues. CDR3 residues: CATSPELAGSVEQFF.

The gene calls are TRBV6-4 and TRBJ2-1. Germline-derived CDR1 and CDR2 are MRHNA and SNTAGT. The length of the CDR3 is 15 residues. CDR3: CASSDSSGSYNEQFF.